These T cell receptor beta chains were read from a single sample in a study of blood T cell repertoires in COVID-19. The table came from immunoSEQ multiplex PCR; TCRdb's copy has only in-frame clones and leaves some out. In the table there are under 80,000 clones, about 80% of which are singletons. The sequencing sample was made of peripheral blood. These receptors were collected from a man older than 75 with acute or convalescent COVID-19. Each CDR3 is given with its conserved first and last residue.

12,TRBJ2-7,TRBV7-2,CASSSFVGEQYF
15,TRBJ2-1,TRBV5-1,CASRLSTLSGTILFF
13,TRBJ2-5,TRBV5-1,CASSRDREETQYF
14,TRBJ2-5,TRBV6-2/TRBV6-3,CASSYPYPGETQYF
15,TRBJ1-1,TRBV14,CASSPRDWRNTEAFF
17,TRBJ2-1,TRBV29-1,CSVETGWRASSYNEQFF
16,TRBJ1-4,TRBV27,CASSFLPLVEGGELFF
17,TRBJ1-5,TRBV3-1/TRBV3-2,CASSQGRDRGYNQPQHF
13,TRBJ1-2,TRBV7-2,CASSYDRVHGYTF
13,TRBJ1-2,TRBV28,CASSLGSNYGYTF
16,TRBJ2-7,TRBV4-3,CASSQDLRGLYPQQYF
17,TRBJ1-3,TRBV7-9,CASSPNRDRYSGNTIYF
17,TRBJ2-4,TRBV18,CASSPWLGGSGKNIQYF
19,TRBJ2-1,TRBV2,CASSEDWAGARFSYNEQFF
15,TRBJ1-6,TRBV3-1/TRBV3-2,CASSQEGAANSPLHF
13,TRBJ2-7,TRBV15,CATNSDRGYEQYF
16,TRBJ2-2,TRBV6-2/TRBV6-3,CASSYPRAGVPGELFF
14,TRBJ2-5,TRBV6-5,CASSYTGGSETQYF
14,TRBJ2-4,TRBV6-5,CASSYSDREHIQYF
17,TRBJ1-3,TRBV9,CASSTGQGTHSGNTIYF
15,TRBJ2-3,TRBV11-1,CASSLGTGSADTQYF
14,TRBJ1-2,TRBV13,CASSLDRGDYGYTF
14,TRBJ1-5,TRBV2,CASSESQGRQPQHF
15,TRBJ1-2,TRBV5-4,CASSLKVGGNYGYTF
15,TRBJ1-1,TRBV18,CASSPMGTGVAEAFF
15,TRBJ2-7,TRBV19,CASSRLGQPSYEQYF